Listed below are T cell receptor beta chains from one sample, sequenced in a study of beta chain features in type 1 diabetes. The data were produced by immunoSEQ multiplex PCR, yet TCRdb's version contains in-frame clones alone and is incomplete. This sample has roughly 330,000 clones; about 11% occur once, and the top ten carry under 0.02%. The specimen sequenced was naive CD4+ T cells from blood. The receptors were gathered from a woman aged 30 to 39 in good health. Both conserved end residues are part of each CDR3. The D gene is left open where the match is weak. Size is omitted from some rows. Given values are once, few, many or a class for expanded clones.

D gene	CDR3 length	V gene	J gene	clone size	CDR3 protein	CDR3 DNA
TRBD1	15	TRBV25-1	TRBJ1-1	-	CASSGQQGRNTEAFF	TGTGCCAGCAGTGGCCAACAGGGGCGGAACACTGAAGCTTTCTTT
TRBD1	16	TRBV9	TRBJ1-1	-	CASNEEGQGTHTEAFF	TGTGCCAGCAACGAAGAGGGACAGGGCACCCACACTGAAGCTTTCTTT
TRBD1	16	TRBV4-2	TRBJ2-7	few	CASSQVGDRGLFEQYF	TGTGCCAGCAGCCAAGTCGGGGACAGGGGACTATTTGAGCAGTACTTC
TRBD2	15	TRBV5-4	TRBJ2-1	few	CASSLASGSHNEQFF	TGTGCCAGCAGCTTGGCTAGCGGGAGCCACAATGAGCAGTTCTTC
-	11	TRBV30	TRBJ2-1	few	CAWAVEAGQFF	TGTGCCTGGGCCGTAGAAGCAGGGCAGTTCTTC
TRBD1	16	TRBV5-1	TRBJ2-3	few	CASSSTGSVGTDTQYF	TGCGCCAGCAGCTCGACAGGGAGTGTGGGCACAGATACGCAGTATTTT
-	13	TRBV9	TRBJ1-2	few	CASSVGQSYGYTF	TGTGCCAGCAGCGTAGGACAGAGCTATGGCTACACCTTC
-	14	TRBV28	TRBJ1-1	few	CASSLSRGRHEAFF	TGTGCCAGCAGTTTAAGCAGGGGTAGACATGAAGCTTTCTTT
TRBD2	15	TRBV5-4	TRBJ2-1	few	CASSSTSGSYNEQFF	TGTGCCAGCAGCTCGACTAGCGGCAGTTACAATGAGCAGTTCTTC
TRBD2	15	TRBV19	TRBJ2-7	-	CASSEDSGRIYEQYF	TGTGCCAGTAGTGAAGATAGCGGGAGAATCTACGAGCAGTACTTC
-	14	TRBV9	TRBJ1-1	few	CASSVVVGGTEAFF	TGTGCCAGCAGCGTAGTTGTCGGGGGCACTGAAGCTTTCTTT
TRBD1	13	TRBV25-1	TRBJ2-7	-	CASNRQGVREQYF	TGTGCCAGCAACCGGCAGGGGGTGAGGGAGCAGTACTTC
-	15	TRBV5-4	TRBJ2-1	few	CASSFGGEVYNEQFF	TGTGCCAGCAGCTTTGGAGGAGAGGTTTACAATGAGCAGTTCTTC
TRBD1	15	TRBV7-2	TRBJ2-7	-	CASSAWAQGVHEQYF	TGTGCCAGCAGCGCCTGGGCCCAGGGGGTACACGAGCAGTACTTC
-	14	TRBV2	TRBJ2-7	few	CASKSGTDDYEQYF	TGTGCCAGCAAGTCCGGGACTGATGACTACGAGCAGTACTTC
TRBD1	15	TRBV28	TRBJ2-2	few	CASSPGGSNTGELFF	TGTGCCAGCAGCCCAGGGGGCTCGAACACCGGGGAGCTGTTTTTT
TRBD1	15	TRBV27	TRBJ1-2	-	CASSLLGTGGYGYTF	TGTGCCAGCAGCCTTCTCGGGACAGGCGGTTATGGCTACACCTTC
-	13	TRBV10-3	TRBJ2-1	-	CAISESENNEQFF	TGTGCCATCAGTGAGTCGGAGAACAATGAGCAGTTCTTC
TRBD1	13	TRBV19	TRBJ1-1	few	CASSDRDRKGAFF	TGTGCCAGTAGTGACCGGGACAGGAAGGGGGCTTTCTTT
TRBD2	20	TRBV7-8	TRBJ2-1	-	CASSLMRPVERESSYNEQFF	TGTGCCAGCAGCTTAATGAGGCCGGTGGAGCGGGAGTCCTCCTACAATGAGCAGTTCTTC
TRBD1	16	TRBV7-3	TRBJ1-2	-	CASSLGNRGQGGGYTF	TGTGCCAGCAGCTTAGGAAATAGGGGACAGGGAGGTGGCTACACCTTC
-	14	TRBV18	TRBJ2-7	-	CASSPTGITYEQYF	TGTGCCAGCTCACCAACGGGAATCACTTACGAGCAGTACTTC
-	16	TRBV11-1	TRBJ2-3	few	CASSLGSAVSTDTQYF	TGTGCCAGCAGCTTAGGATCAGCGGTGAGCACAGATACGCAGTATTTT
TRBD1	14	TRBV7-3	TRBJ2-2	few	CASSSTGDTGELFF	TGTGCCAGCAGCTCGACAGGGGACACCGGGGAGCTGTTTTTT
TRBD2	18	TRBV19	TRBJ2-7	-	CASSTDSDSGSLPYEQYF	TGTGCCAGTAGTACCGATTCTGATAGCGGGAGTCTCCCCTACGAGCAGTACTTC
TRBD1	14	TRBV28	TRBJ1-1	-	CASSSRGSKTEAFF	TGTGCCAGCAGTTCCAGGGGGAGTAAAACTGAAGCTTTCTTT
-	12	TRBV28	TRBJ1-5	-	CAAGQRDQPQHF	TGTGCAGCTGGACAGCGCGATCAGCCCCAGCATTTT
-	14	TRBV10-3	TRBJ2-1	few	CAISNSVGGNEQFF	TGTGCCATCAGTAACTCGGTAGGGGGCAATGAGCAGTTCTTC
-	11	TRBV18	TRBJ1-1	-	CASLQGTEAFF	TGTGCCAGCCTACAGGGCACTGAAGCTTTCTTT
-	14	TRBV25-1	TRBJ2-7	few	CASSVGTPSYEQYF	TGTGCCAGCAGTGTCGGGACACCCTCCTACGAGCAGTACTTC
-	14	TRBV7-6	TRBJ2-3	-	CASSGGGSTDTQYF	TGTGCCAGCAGCGGAGGCGGGAGCACAGATACGCAGTATTTT
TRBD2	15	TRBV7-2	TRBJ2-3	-	CASSFGGGFTDTQYF	TGTGCCAGCAGCTTTGGCGGGGGTTTCACAGATACGCAGTATTTT
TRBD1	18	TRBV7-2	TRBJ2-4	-	CASSLARQGIVGKNIQYF	TGTGCCAGCAGCTTAGCGCGACAGGGAATTGTAGGCAAAAACATTCAGTACTTC
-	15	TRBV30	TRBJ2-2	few	CAWIYPDRNTGELFF	TGTGCCTGGATATATCCGGACAGGAACACCGGGGAGCTGTTTTTT
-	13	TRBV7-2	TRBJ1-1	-	CASSLASDTEAFF	TGTGCCAGCAGCTTAGCATCGGACACTGAAGCTTTCTTT
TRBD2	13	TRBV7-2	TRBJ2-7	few	CASSLSGAYEQYF	TGTGCCAGCAGCCTTAGCGGGGCCTACGAGCAGTACTTC
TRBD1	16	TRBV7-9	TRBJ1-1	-	CASSLLRTTGGAEAFF	TGTGCCAGCAGCTTACTAAGAACCACAGGGGGGGCTGAAGCTTTCTTT
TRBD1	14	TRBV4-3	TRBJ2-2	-	CASRDRGNTGELFF	TGCGCCAGCCGGGACAGGGGAAACACCGGGGAGCTGTTTTTT
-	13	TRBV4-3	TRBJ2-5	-	CASSRGPEETQYF	TGCGCCAGCAGCCGAGGGCCGGAAGAGACCCAGTACTTC
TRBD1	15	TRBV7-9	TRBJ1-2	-	CASSSLPGQGSGYTF	TGTGCCAGCAGTTCATTGCCGGGACAGGGATCTGGCTACACCTTC
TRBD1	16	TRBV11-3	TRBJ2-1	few	CASSLDSNRGYNEQFF	TGTGCCAGCAGCTTAGATTCTAACAGGGGCTACAATGAGCAGTTCTTC
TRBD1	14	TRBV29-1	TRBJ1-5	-	CSVAQGTGAEPQHF	TGCAGCGTTGCCCAGGGGACAGGGGCTGAGCCCCAGCATTTT
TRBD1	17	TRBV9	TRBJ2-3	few	CASSVATGTGVTDTQYF	TGTGCCAGCAGCGTAGCTACCGGGACAGGGGTCACAGATACGCAGTATTTT
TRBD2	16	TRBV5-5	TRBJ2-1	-	CASSLAGGSSYNEQFF	TGTGCCAGCAGCTTGGCCGGCGGGAGCTCCTACAATGAGCAGTTCTTC
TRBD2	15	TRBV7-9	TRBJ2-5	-	CASSYGLAVQETQYF	TGTGCCAGCAGCTATGGACTAGCGGTCCAAGAGACCCAGTACTTC
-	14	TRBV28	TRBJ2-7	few	CASNSPLGTYEQYF	TGTGCCAGCAACTCCCCCCTCGGGACCTACGAGCAGTACTTC
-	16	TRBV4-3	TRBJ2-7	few	CASSQGLVVSTYEQYF	TGCGCCAGCAGCCAAGGTTTGGTCGTTTCTACCTACGAGCAGTACTTC
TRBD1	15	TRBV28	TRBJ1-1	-	CASSSPGQGNTEAFF	TGTGCCAGCAGTTCCCCCGGACAGGGGAACACTGAAGCTTTCTTT
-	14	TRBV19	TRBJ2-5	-	CASSIVAGEETQYF	TGTGCCAGTAGTATTGTGGCCGGGGAAGAGACCCAGTACTTC
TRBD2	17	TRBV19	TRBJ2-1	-	CASSKAVIAGNHNEQFF	TGTGCCAGTAGCAAAGCCGTTATAGCGGGAAATCACAATGAGCAGTTCTTC
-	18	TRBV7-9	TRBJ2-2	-	CASSPSGVLGHNTGELFF	TGTGCCAGCAGCCCGAGCGGGGTTCTGGGACACAACACCGGGGAGCTGTTTTTT
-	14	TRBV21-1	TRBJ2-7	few	CASSKRREDYEQYF	TGTGCCAGCAGCAAAAGACGGGAGGATTACGAGCAGTACTTC
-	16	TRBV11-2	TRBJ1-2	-	CASSLAPTVVDYGYTF	TGTGCCAGCAGCTTGGCCCCGACTGTTGTTGACTATGGCTACACCTTC
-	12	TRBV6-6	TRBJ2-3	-	CASKRFSDTQYF	TGTGCCAGCAAGAGGTTTTCAGATACGCAGTATTTT
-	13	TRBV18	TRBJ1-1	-	CASSPQGWTEAFF	TGTGCCAGCTCACCGCAGGGATGGACTGAAGCTTTCTTT
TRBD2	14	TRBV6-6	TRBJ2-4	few	CASSGLVAKNIQYF	TGTGCCAGCAGCGGACTAGTAGCCAAAAACATTCAGTACTTC
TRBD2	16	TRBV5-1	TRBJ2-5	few	CASSPSGLAGGETQYF	TGCGCCAGCAGCCCCTCGGGACTAGCGGGAGGGGAGACCCAGTACTTC